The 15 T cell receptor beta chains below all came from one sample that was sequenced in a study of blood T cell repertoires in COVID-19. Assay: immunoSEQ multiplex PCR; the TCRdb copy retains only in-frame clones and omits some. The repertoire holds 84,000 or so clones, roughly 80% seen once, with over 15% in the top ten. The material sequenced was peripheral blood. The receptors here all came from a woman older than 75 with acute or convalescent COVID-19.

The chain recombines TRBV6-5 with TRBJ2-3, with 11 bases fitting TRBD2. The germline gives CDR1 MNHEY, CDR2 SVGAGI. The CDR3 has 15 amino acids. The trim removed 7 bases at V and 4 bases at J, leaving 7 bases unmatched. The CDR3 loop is CASISLAGVADTQYF. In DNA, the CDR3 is TGTGCCAGCATCTCACTAGCGGGAGTGGCAGATACGCAGTATTTT.

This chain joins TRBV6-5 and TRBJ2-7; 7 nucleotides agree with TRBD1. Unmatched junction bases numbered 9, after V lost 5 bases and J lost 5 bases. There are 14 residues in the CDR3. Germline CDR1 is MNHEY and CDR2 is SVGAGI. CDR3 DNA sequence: TGTGCCAGCAGTACGGCAGGGGGTTCCGACGAGCAGTACTTC. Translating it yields CASSTAGGSDEQYF.

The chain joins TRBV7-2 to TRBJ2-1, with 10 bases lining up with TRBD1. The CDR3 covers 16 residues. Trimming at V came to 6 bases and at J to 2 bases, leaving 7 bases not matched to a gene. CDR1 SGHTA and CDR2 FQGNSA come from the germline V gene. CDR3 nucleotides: TGTGCCAGCAGAACAGACAGGGGGCTAACCTACAATGAGCAGTTCTTC. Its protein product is CASRTDRGLTYNEQFF.

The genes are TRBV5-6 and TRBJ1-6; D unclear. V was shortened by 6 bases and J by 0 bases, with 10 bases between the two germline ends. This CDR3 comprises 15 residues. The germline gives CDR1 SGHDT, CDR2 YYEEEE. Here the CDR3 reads CASNIGSSYNSPLHF. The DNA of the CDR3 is TGTGCCAGCAACATCGGGAGCTCCTATAATTCACCCCTCCACTTT.

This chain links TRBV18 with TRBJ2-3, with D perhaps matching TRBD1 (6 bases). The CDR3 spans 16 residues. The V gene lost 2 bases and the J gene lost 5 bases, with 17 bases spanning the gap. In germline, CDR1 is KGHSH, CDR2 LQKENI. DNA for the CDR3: TGTGCCAGCTCACCAAACCGGGGACAAAGCGTAGATACGCAGTATTTT. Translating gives CASSPNRGQSVDTQYF. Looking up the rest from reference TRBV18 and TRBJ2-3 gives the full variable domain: NAGVMQNPRHLVRRRGQEARLRCSPMKGHSHVYWYRQLPEEGLKFMVYLQKENIIDESGMPKERFSAEFPKEGPSILRIQQVVRGDSAAYFCASSPNRGQSVDTQYFGPGTRLTVL.

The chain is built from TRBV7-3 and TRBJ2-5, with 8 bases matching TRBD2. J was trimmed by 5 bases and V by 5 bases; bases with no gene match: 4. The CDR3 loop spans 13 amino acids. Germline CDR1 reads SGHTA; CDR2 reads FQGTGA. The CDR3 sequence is CASSIRTSETQYF. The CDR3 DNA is TGTGCCAGCAGCATTCGGACTAGCGAGACCCAGTACTTC.

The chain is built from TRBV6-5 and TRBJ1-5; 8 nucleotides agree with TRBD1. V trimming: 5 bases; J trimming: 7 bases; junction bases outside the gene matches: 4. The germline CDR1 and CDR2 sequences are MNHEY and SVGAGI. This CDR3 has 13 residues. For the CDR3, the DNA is TGTGCCAGCAGTACCAGGGGGCGACAGCCCCAGCATTTT. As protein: CASSTRGRQPQHF.

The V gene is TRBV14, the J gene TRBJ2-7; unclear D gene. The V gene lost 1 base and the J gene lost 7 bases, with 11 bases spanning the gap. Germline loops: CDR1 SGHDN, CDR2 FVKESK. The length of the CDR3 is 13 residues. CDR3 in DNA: TGTGCCAGCAGCCAAGTTCTTACCGGGGAGCAGTACTTC. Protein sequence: CASSQVLTGEQYF.

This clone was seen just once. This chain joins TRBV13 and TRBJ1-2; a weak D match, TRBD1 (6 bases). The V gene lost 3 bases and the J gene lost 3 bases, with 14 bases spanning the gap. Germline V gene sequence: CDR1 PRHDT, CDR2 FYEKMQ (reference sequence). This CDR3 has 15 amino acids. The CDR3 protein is CASSFDRLEDYGYTF. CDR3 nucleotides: TGTGCCAGCAGCTTCGACAGGCTGGAGGACTATGGCTACACCTTC. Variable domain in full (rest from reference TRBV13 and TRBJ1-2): AAGVIQSPRHLIKEKRETATLKCYPIPRHDTVYWYQQGPGQDPQFLISFYEKMQSDKGSIPDRFSAQQFSDYHSELNMSSLELGDSALYFCASSFDRLEDYGYTFGSGTRLTVV.

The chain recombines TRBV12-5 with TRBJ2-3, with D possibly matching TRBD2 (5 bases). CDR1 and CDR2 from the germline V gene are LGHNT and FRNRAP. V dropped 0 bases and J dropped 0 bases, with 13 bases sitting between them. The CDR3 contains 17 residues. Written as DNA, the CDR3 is TGTGCTAGTGGTTTGGTATTGGCGGGCACTAGCACAGATACGCAGTATTTT. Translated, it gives CASGLVLAGTSTDTQYF.

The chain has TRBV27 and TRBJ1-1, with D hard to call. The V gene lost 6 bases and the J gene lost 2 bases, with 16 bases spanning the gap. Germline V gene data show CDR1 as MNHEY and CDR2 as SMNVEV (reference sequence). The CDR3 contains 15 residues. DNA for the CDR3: TGTGCCAGCAGCCCCGGAGTCAGCAAAAACACTGAAGCTTTCTTT. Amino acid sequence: CASSPGVSKNTEAFF.

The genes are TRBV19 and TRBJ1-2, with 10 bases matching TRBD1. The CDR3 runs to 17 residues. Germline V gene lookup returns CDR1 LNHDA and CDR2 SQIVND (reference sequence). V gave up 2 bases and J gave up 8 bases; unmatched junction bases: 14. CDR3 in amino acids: CASSINNRGQGIYGYTF. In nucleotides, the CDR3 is TGTGCCAGTAGTATAAATAATCGGGGACAGGGGATTTACGGCTACACCTTC.

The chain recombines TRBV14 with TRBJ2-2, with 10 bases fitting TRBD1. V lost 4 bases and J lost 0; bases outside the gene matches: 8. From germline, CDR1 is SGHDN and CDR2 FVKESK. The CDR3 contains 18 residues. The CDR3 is CASSRGTGDWTNTGELFF. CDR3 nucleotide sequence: TGTGCCAGCAGCCGTGGGACAGGGGATTGGACGAACACCGGGGAGCTGTTTTTT.

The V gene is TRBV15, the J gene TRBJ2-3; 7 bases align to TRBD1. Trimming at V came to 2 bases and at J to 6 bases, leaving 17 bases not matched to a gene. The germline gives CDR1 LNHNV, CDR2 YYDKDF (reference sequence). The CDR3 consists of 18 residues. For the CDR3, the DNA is TGTGCCACCAGCAGACTGCGACAGGGCGGTAATTCGGGGGATACGCAGTATTTT. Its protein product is CATSRLRQGGNSGDTQYF.

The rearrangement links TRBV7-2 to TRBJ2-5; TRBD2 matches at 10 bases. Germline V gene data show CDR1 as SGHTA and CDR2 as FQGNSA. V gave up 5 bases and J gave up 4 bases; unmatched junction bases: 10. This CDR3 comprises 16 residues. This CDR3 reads CASSPRTSGRGETQYF. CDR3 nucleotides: TGTGCCAGCAGCCCGCGGACTAGCGGAAGAGGAGAGACCCAGTACTTC. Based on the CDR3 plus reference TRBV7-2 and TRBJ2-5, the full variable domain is GAGVSQSPSNKVTEKGKDVELRCDPISGHTALYWYRQSLGQGLEFLIYFQGNSAPDKSGLPSDRFSAERTGGSVSTLTIQRTQQEDSAVYLCASSPRTSGRGETQYFGPGTRLLVL.